This T cell receptor beta chain was profiled in a study of cytomegalovirus exposure and HLA in healthy donors. Study-level findings and limits: V- and J-gene trimming of TCR beta was linked (in a later analysis) to a missense DCLRE1C variant. The study found most TCR sequences rare, yet found some public TCRs in many donors.

Germline V lookup: CDR1 MDHEN, CDR2 SYDVKM. V was clipped by 2 bases and J by 4 bases, with 6 bases between them. The CDR3 extends over 13 amino acids. Vbeta (60) and Jbeta (13) primers were used in the PCR. Method: immunoSEQ multiplex PCR; TCRdb's copy keeps in-frame clones and lacks some. This sample carries 200,000 or so clones, 76% of them seen once, and the ten largest clones take 0.63%. For this clone: What it binds is not known.

This TCR derives from a man between 18 and 29 years old in good health and CMV-seronegative. The material sequenced was PBMCs. This chain joins TRBV28 and TRBJ1-3, with a weak D call TRBD1 (6 bases). The CDR3 region is CASSLGQGNTIYF. The CDR3 bases are TGTGCCAGCAGTTTAGGACAGGGAAACACCATATATTTT.